A selection of T cell receptor beta chains follows, all from one sample in a study of T cells in Graves' hyperthyroidism and ophthalmopathy. TCRdb re-analysed the multiplex PCR reads in MiXCR, keeping a single row per CDR3 protein. The sample lists roughly 510,000 distinct CDR3 sequences, around 20% occurring once. The sequencing sample was made of blood. The receptors come from a man aged 18-30 years with Graves' hyperthyroidism. The CDR3 runs from the conserved cysteine through the conserved F or W. Each record gives: J gene, V gene, D gene, clone size, CDR3 protein. The D gene is left open where the match is weak. Clone size is stated in some rows and not others, as once, few, many or a class when expanded.

TRBJ2-7,TRBV7-2,TRBD1,.,CASSQDRGAFYEQYF
TRBJ2-6,TRBV5-4,.,many,CASSHKGANVLTF
TRBJ2-7,TRBV12-3/TRBV12-4,.,many,CASRRQSYEQYF
TRBJ1-5,TRBV4-2,.,few,CASSQDRGFGNQPQHF
TRBJ1-5,TRBV12-5,TRBD1,few,CASGLFDRGRNQPQHF
TRBJ1-1,TRBV12-3/TRBV12-4,.,many,CASSLGGWRDEAFF
TRBJ2-7,TRBV6-1,TRBD1,many,CASVGRGPHEQYF
TRBJ2-6,TRBV6-1,.,many,CASSEDRPSGANVLTF
TRBJ2-5,TRBV4-1,TRBD2,.,CASSPKGTSGSSQETQYF
TRBJ1-2,TRBV7-6,.,few,CASSPGRSLRGYTF
TRBJ1-1,TRBV6-1,.,.,CASSRRSTVNTEAFF
TRBJ2-5,TRBV28,TRBD2,few,CASSRGGSRETQYF
TRBJ1-1,TRBV20-1,.,.,CSARTSGEGTTFF
TRBJ1-1,TRBV12-3/TRBV12-4,TRBD1,many,CASSPWGQEAFF
TRBJ2-6,TRBV5-1,.,once,CASSKRIPGANVLTF
TRBJ2-7,TRBV5-5,.,many,CASSFMGGTYEQYF
TRBJ2-6,TRBV24-1,.,few,CATSDWDRGSGANVLTF
TRBJ1-1,TRBV5-6,.,many,CASSWDRGGMNTEAFF
TRBJ1-5,TRBV28,TRBD1,many,CASSTRATGGNQPQHF
TRBJ1-1,TRBV6-5,.,many,CASSYAERMNTEAFF
TRBJ1-2,TRBV7-9,.,few,CASRGGTGLIHGYTF
TRBJ1-5,TRBV30,.,many,CAWSSGPVNQPQHF
TRBJ1-5,TRBV28,.,many,CASSFYMGQPQHF
TRBJ2-7,TRBV15,.,few,CATSRGTTYEQYF
TRBJ1-5,TRBV6-1,.,many,CASRHNSNQPQHF
TRBJ1-1,TRBV6-1,.,many,CASSPVLEDTEAFF
TRBJ1-1,TRBV6-1,TRBD1,.,CASRGGDSNAEAFF
TRBJ2-2,TRBV28,TRBD1,many,CASSRTGGSTGELFF